The following is a T cell receptor beta chain sequence with its context. Time point: pre-treatment sample, taken before nivolumab and TIL therapy. The sample belongs to a study of TIL therapy for anti-PD-1-resistant metastatic lung cancer. The libraries were made with immunoSEQ v3. Repertoires were generated with immunoSEQ multiplex PCR, while TCRdb's copy carries only in-frame clones and drops some. This table has about 19,000 clones, over 75% appearing once. Trimming left V 1 base short and J 0 bases short, with 10 bases between. The CDR3 has 16 amino acids. Germline CDR1 is MNHNS and CDR2 is SASEGT.

The material was blood, obtained at baseline. The gene calls are TRBV6-1 and TRBJ1-3; no firm D call. The source is a person aged 25-85 years with non-small cell lung cancer. This CDR3 is CASSEGLGSSGNTIYF. In DNA form, the CDR3 reads TGTGCCAGCAGTGAAGGTCTGGGGTCCTCTGGAAACACCATATATTTT.